Listed below are T cell receptor beta chains from one sample, sequenced in a study of blood T cell repertoires in COVID-19. Generated by immunoSEQ multiplex PCR, the TCRdb table keeps only in-frame clones and is missing some. This sample has about 130,000 clones; around 83% occur once, and the top ten carry 8% to 10%. The material sequenced was peripheral blood. These receptors were obtained from a man aged 40-55 years with active or convalescent COVID-19. Both conserved end residues are trimmed from each CDR3. Each record gives: clone size, V gene, J gene, CDR3 protein. Clone sizes are given selectively: once, few, many, or a class where the clone is expanded.

abundance: -; v_gene: TRBV10-3; j_gene: TRBJ1-5; CDR3aa: AISGTGDNQPQH
abundance: -; v_gene: TRBV7-6; j_gene: TRBJ1-4; CDR3aa: ASSPSGGLLF
abundance: -; v_gene: TRBV10-3; j_gene: TRBJ2-3; CDR3aa: AISESSVGDTQY
abundance: once; v_gene: TRBV19; j_gene: TRBJ1-2; CDR3aa: ASNPYGTPYGYT
abundance: -; v_gene: TRBV2; j_gene: TRBJ1-3; CDR3aa: ASKGTDLSSGNTIY
abundance: -; v_gene: TRBV5-4; j_gene: TRBJ2-3; CDR3aa: ASSGQQGITDTQY
abundance: -; v_gene: TRBV7-9; j_gene: TRBJ2-1; CDR3aa: ASSLWEWIGEQF
abundance: -; v_gene: TRBV5-1; j_gene: TRBJ2-1; CDR3aa: ASSLEASGGANEQF
abundance: once; v_gene: TRBV18; j_gene: TRBJ1-5; CDR3aa: ASSTTENQPQH
abundance: -; v_gene: TRBV6-5; j_gene: TRBJ1-2; CDR3aa: ASSFNYGYT
abundance: -; v_gene: TRBV7-9; j_gene: TRBJ2-5; CDR3aa: ASGPGARETQY
abundance: once; v_gene: TRBV2; j_gene: TRBJ2-5; CDR3aa: ASSEAKGAQETQY
abundance: few; v_gene: TRBV4-2; j_gene: TRBJ1-6; CDR3aa: ASSQAANRETSPLH
abundance: few; v_gene: TRBV7-9; j_gene: TRBJ2-5; CDR3aa: ASSFSLGQVLARGETQY
abundance: -; v_gene: TRBV7-3; j_gene: TRBJ2-6; CDR3aa: ASSPGTVRSPYSGANVLT
abundance: -; v_gene: TRBV4-1; j_gene: TRBJ2-2; CDR3aa: ASSQGGVAGGSTGELF
abundance: -; v_gene: TRBV5-6; j_gene: TRBJ2-5; CDR3aa: ASSRGPLGTQY
abundance: -; v_gene: TRBV6-5; j_gene: TRBJ2-7; CDR3aa: ASASGGSYEQY
abundance: -; v_gene: TRBV7-9; j_gene: TRBJ1-4; CDR3aa: ASSLTGGADEKLF
abundance: few; v_gene: TRBV6-5; j_gene: TRBJ2-3; CDR3aa: ASKGIAGSTDTQY
abundance: -; v_gene: TRBV19; j_gene: TRBJ1-2; CDR3aa: ASSDRAYGYT
abundance: -; v_gene: TRBV7-2; j_gene: TRBJ2-1; CDR3aa: ASSLGLAGYNEQF
abundance: -; v_gene: TRBV5-1; j_gene: TRBJ1-2; CDR3aa: ASSWDRQSYGYT
abundance: -; v_gene: TRBV19; j_gene: TRBJ1-5; CDR3aa: ASSPQGALIVQPQH
abundance: few; v_gene: TRBV5-8; j_gene: TRBJ2-3; CDR3aa: ASSLGVAGPSTDTQY
abundance: -; v_gene: TRBV9; j_gene: TRBJ1-6; CDR3aa: ASSVSEGGNSPLH
abundance: -; v_gene: TRBV5-1; j_gene: TRBJ1-2; CDR3aa: ASSSAGTAANGYT
abundance: -; v_gene: TRBV5-1; j_gene: TRBJ2-7; CDR3aa: ASSLDIYVKY
abundance: few; v_gene: TRBV19; j_gene: TRBJ1-4; CDR3aa: ASSMRRGLNEKLF
abundance: -; v_gene: TRBV27; j_gene: TRBJ1-5; CDR3aa: ASRRQADQPQH
abundance: once; v_gene: TRBV19; j_gene: TRBJ2-5; CDR3aa: ASSTRGTGTRETQY
abundance: -; v_gene: TRBV14; j_gene: TRBJ1-1; CDR3aa: ASSRSGTPLKYTEAF
abundance: -; v_gene: TRBV18; j_gene: TRBJ2-7; CDR3aa: ASSVDRAAEQY
abundance: -; v_gene: TRBV2; j_gene: TRBJ1-3; CDR3aa: ASSEAAGAGNTIY
abundance: few; v_gene: TRBV18; j_gene: TRBJ2-2; CDR3aa: ASSQQGYTGELF
abundance: -; v_gene: TRBV3-1/TRBV3-2; j_gene: TRBJ1-2; CDR3aa: ASSQDAAGNHGYT
abundance: -; v_gene: TRBV19; j_gene: TRBJ2-5; CDR3aa: ASSFLGGPETQY
abundance: -; v_gene: TRBV14; j_gene: TRBJ2-3; CDR3aa: ATSGGNTDTQY
abundance: -; v_gene: TRBV5-1; j_gene: TRBJ1-2; CDR3aa: ASSPVGAQGAGYT
abundance: few; v_gene: TRBV6-5; j_gene: TRBJ1-2; CDR3aa: ASSQTGTRNYGYT
abundance: -; v_gene: TRBV24-1; j_gene: TRBJ2-3; CDR3aa: ATLLYGGDGDSTDTQY
abundance: -; v_gene: TRBV29-1; j_gene: TRBJ1-2; CDR3aa: SVDSGGPGYT
abundance: -; v_gene: TRBV29-1; j_gene: TRBJ2-7; CDR3aa: SDKGGKSSYEQY
abundance: -; v_gene: TRBV7-6; j_gene: TRBJ1-5; CDR3aa: ASSLAGANQPQH
abundance: few; v_gene: TRBV11-2; j_gene: TRBJ2-7; CDR3aa: ASSHGTITSYEQY
abundance: -; v_gene: TRBV2; j_gene: TRBJ2-7; CDR3aa: ASSRENYEQY
abundance: -; v_gene: TRBV4-1; j_gene: TRBJ2-3; CDR3aa: ASRREVIDTQY
abundance: -; v_gene: TRBV6-1; j_gene: TRBJ2-3; CDR3aa: ASSDRTSRDTQY
abundance: -; v_gene: TRBV6-2/TRBV6-3; j_gene: TRBJ1-5; CDR3aa: ASSYHENQPQH
abundance: -; v_gene: TRBV15; j_gene: TRBJ1-4; CDR3aa: ATSREGTVANEKLF
abundance: -; v_gene: TRBV2; j_gene: TRBJ2-4; CDR3aa: ASLVGAVGIQY
abundance: -; v_gene: TRBV10-3; j_gene: TRBJ2-2; CDR3aa: AISQTGHRSNTGELF
abundance: -; v_gene: TRBV11-2; j_gene: TRBJ1-4; CDR3aa: ASSPGRMEKLF